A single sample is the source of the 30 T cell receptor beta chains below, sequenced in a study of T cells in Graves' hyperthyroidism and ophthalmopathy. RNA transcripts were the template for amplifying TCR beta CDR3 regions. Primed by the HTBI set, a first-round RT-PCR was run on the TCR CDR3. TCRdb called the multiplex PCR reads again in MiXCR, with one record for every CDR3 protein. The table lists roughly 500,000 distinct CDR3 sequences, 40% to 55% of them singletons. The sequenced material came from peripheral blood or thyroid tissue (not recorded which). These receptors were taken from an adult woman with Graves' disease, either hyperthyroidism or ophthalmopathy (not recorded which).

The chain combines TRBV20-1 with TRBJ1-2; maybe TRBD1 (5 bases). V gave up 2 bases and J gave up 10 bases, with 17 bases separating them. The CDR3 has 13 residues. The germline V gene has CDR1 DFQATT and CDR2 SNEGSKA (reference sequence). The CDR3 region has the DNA TGCAGTGCTAGACCCCTAGCGGGACGGGACTACACCTTC. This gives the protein CSARPLAGRDYTF.

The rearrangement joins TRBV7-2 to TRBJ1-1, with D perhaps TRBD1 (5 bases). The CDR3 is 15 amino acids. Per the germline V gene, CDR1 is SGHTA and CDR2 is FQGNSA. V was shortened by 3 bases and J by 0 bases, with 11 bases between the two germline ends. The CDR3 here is CASSFPGRMNTEAFF. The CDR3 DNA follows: TGTGCCAGCAGCTTCCCGGGACGGATGAACACTGAAGCTTTCTTT.

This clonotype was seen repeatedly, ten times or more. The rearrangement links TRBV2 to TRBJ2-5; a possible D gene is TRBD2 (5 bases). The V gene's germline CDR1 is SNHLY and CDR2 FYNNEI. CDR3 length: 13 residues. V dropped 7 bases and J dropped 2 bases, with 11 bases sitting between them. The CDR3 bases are TGTGCCAGCACCCGCAGAGGGCAAGAGACCCAGTACTTC. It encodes CASTRRGQETQYF.

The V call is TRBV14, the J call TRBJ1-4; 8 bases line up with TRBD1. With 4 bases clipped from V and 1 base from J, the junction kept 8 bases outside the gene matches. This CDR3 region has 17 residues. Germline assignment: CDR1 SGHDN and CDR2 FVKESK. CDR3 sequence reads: CASSRTGGSGTNEKLFF. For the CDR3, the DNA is TGTGCCAGCAGCCGCACAGGGGGGTCAGGAACTAATGAAAAACTGTTTTTT.

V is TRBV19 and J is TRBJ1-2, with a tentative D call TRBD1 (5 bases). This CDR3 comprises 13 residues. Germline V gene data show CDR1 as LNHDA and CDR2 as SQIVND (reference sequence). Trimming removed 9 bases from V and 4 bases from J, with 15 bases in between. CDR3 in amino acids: CASRRGVVYGYTF. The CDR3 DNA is TGTGCCAGCCGCCGAGGGGTCGTCTATGGCTACACCTTC.

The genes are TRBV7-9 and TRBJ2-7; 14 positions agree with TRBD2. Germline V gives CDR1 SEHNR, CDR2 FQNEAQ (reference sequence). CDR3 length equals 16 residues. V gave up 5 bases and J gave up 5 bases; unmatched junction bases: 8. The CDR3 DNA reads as TGTGCCAGCAGCCTCGGGACTAGCGGGAGTGGGGACGAGCAGTACTTC. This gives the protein CASSLGTSGSGDEQYF.

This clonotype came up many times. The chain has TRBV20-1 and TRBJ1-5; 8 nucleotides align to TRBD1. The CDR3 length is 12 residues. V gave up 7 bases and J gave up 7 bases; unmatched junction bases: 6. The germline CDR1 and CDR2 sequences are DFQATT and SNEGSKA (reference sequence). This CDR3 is CSVSDRGQPQHF. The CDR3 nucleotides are TGCAGTGTTTCTGACAGGGGACAGCCCCAGCATTTT.

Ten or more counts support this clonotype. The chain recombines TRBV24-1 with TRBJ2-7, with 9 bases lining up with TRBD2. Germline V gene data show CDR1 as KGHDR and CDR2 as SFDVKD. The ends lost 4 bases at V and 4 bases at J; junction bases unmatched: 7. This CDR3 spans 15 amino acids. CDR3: CATSDGGLAAYEQYF. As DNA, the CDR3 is TGTGCCACCAGTGACGGGGGACTAGCCGCTTACGAGCAGTACTTC.

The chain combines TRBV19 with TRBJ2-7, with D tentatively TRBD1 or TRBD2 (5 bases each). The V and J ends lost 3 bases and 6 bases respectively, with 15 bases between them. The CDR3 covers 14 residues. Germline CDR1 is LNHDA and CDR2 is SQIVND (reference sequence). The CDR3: CASSIGDGIREQYF. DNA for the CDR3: TGTGCCAGTAGTATTGGGGACGGAATACGCGAGCAGTACTTC.

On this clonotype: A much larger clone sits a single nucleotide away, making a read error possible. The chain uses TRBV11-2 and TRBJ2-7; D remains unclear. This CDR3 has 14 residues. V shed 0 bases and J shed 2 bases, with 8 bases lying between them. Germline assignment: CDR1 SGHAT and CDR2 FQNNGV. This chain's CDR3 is CASSLERQTYEQYF. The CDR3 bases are TGTGCCAGCAGCTTAGAGAGACAAACCTACGAGCAGTACTTC.

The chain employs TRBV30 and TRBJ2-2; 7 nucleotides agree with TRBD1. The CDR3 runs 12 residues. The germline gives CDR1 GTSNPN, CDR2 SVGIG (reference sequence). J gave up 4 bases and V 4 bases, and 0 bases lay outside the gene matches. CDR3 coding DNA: TGTGCCTGGAAGGGGGCCACCGGGGAGCTGTTTTTT. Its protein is CAWKGATGELFF.

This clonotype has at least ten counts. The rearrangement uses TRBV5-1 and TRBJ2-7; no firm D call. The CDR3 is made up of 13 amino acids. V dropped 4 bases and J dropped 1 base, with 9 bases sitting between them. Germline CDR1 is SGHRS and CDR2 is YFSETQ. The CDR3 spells CASSPDTSYEQYF. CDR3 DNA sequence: TGCGCCAGCAGCCCCGACACGTCCTACGAGCAGTACTTC.

The CDR3 DNA sequence: TGTGCCAGCAGCTTACGTCCAGGGGTAGACAATCAGCCCCAGCATTTT. This codes for CASSLRPGVDNQPQHF. V usage is TRBV11-2 and J usage is TRBJ1-5, with a tentative D call TRBD1 (6 bases). This CDR3 region has 16 residues. Trimming shortened V by 2 bases and J by 3 bases, and 14 bases separated the two germline ends. Germline V gives CDR1 SGHAT, CDR2 FQNNGV.

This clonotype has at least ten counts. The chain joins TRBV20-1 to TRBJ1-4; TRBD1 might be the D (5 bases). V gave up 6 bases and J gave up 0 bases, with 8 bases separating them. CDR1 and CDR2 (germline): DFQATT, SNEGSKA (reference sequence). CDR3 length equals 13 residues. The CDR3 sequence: CSAPTATNEKLFF. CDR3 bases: TGCAGTGCCCCGACAGCAACTAATGAAAAACTGTTTTTT.

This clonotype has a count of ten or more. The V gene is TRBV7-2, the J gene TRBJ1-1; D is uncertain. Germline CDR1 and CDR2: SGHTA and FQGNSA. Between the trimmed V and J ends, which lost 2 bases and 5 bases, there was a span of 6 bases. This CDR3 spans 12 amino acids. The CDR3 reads CASSLRETEAFF. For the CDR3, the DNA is TGTGCCAGCAGCTTAAGGGAGACTGAAGCTTTCTTT. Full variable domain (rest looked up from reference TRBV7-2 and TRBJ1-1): GAGVSQSPSNKVTEKGKDVELRCDPISGHTALYWYRQSLGQGLEFLIYFQGNSAPDKSGLPSDRFSAERTGGSVSTLTIQRTQQEDSAVYLCASSLRETEAFFGQGTRLTVV.

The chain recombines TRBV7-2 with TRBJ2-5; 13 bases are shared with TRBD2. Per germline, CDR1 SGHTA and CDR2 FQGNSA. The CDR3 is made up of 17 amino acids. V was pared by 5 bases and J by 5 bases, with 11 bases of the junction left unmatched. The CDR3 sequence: CASSQGGLAGVYETQYF. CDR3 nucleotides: TGTGCCAGCAGCCAAGGCGGACTAGCGGGAGTATACGAGACCCAGTACTTC. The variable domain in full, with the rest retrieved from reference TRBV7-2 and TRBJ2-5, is GAGVSQSPSNKVTEKGKDVELRCDPISGHTALYWYRQSLGQGLEFLIYFQGNSAPDKSGLPSDRFSAERTGGSVSTLTIQRTQQEDSAVYLCASSQGGLAGVYETQYFGPGTRLLVL.

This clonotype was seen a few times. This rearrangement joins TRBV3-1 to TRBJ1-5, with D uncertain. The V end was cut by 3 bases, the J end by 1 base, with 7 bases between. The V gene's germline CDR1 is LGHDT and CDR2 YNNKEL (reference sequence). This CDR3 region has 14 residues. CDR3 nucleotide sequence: TGTGCCAGCAGCCAGGGCTCAAGCAATCAGCCCCAGCATTTT. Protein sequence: CASSQGSSNQPQHF.

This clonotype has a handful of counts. CDR3 region: CASSDQLNYGYTF. For the CDR3, the DNA is TGTGCCAGCAGCGACCAGCTTAACTATGGCTACACCTTC. The rearrangement uses TRBV7-2 and TRBJ1-2; D gene unclear. The CDR3 covers 13 residues. CDR1 and CDR2 (germline): SGHTA, FQGNSA. The V end lost 5 bases, the J end lost 1 base, and 8 bases lay between the germline ends.

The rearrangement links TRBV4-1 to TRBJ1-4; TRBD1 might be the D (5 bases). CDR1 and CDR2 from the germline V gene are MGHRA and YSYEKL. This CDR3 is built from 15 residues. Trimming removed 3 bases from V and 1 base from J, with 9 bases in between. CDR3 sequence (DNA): TGCGCCAGCAGCCAGATGGGGGTAACTAATGAAAAACTGTTTTTT. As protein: CASSQMGVTNEKLFF.

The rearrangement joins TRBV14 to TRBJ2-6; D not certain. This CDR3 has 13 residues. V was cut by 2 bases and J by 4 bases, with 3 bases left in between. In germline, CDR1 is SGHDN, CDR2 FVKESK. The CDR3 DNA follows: TGTGCCAGCAGCCAAACAGGGGCCAACGTCCTGACTTTC. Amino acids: CASSQTGANVLTF.

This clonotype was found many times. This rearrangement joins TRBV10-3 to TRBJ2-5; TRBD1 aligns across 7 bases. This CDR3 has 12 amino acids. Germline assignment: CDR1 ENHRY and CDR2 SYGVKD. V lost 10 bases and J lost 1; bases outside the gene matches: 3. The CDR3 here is CATSGGQETQYF. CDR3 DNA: TGTGCCACCTCAGGGGGCCAAGAGACCCAGTACTTC.

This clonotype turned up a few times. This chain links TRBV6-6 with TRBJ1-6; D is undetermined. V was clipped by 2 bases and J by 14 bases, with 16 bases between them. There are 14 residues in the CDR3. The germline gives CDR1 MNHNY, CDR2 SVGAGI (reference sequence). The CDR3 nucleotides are TGTGCCAGCAGTTACGGGAATTCTTTTTCGACCCTCCACTTT. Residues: CASSYGNSFSTLHF.

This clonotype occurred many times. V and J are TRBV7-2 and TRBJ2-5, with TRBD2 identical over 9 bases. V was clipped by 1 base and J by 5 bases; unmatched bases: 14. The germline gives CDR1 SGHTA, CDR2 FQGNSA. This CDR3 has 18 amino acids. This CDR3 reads CASSLGGTSYPGGETQYF. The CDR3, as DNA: TGTGCCAGCAGCTTAGGTGGGACTAGCTACCCCGGAGGGGAGACCCAGTACTTC.

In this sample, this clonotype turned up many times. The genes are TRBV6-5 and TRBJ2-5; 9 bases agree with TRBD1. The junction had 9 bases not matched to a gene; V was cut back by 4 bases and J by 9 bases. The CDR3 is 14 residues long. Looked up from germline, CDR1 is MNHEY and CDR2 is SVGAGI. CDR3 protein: CASSSGQGPFSQYF. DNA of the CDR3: TGTGCCAGCAGTTCCGGACAGGGGCCCTTTTCCCAGTACTTC.

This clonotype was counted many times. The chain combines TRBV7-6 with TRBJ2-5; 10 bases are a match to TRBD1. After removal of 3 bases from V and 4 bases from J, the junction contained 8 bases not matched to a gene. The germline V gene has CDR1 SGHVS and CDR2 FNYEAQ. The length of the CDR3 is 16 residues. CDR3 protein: CASSLGPGTGVETQYF. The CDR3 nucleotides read TGTGCCAGCAGCTTGGGCCCCGGGACAGGGGTAGAGACCCAGTACTTC.

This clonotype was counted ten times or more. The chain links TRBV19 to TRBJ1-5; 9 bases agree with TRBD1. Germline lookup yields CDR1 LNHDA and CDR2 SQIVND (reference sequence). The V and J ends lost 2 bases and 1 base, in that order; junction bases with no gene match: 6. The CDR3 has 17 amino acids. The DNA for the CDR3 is TGTGCCAGTAGTATACCCGGGACAGGGAACAGCAATCAGCCCCAGCATTTT. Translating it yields CASSIPGTGNSNQPQHF.

The CDR3 spells CASSLVAGDNYGYTF. The CDR3 coding sequence is TGCGCCAGCAGCTTGGTGGCAGGGGATAACTATGGCTACACCTTC. This chain links TRBV5-1 with TRBJ1-2, with a possible D match to TRBD1 (6 bases). The CDR3 is 15 residues long. The V gene's germline CDR1 is SGHRS and CDR2 YFSETQ. The V and J ends lost 0 bases and 1 base respectively, with 10 bases between them.

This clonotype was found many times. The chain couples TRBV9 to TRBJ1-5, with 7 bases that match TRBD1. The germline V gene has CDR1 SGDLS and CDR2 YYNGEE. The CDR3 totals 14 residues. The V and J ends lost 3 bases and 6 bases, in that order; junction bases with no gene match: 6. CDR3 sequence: CASSAGGAGQPQHF. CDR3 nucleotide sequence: TGTGCCAGCAGCGCAGGGGGAGCGGGTCAGCCCCAGCATTTT.

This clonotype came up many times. CDR3: CASSRYPLVQGIQETQYF. CDR3 DNA sequence: TGTGCCAGCAGCCGTTATCCTCTGGTACAGGGGATCCAAGAGACCCAGTACTTC. This chain connects TRBV7-2 to TRBJ2-5; 7 bases agree with TRBD1. The J segment lost 1 base and the V segment lost 5 bases, leaving 16 bases of the junction unmatched. The CDR3 runs to 18 residues. Per the germline V gene, CDR1 is SGHTA and CDR2 is FQGNSA.

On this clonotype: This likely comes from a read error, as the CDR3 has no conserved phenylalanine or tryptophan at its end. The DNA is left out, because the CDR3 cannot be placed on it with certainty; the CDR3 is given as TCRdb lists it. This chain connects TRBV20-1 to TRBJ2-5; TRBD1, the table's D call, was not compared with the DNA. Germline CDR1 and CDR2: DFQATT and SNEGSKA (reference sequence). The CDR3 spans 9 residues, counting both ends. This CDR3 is CSATPYGAG.